Its frequency marks the clone carrying this T cell receptor beta chain as medium-sized. Its specificity is unknown. Live CSF cells were sorted with a live/dead marker for droplet-based sequencing. This entry is derived from a study of CD8 T cells in cerebrospinal fluid in Alzheimer's disease. Study-wide results and caveats: Versus healthy subjects, Alzheimer's patients more often had clones of at least 3%. EBV-specific clones showed no enrichment in Alzheimer's patients and were not the top expanded clones.

The germline V gene has CDR1 KGHDR and CDR2 SFDVKD. The CDR3 is made up of 11 amino acids. CSF cells were profiled by 10X single-cell V(D)J and 5' expression. Each CDR3 protein gets one entry in TCRdb, which reprocessed the 10x single-cell sequencing reads and gives no DNA. The repertoire table contains 1,100 to 1,500 distinct CDR3 sequences. The chain is built from TRBV24-1 and TRBJ2-3. What was sequenced was cerebrospinal fluid. This receptor was identified in a human donor with mild cognitive impairment. CDR3 residues: CATGNGDTQYF.